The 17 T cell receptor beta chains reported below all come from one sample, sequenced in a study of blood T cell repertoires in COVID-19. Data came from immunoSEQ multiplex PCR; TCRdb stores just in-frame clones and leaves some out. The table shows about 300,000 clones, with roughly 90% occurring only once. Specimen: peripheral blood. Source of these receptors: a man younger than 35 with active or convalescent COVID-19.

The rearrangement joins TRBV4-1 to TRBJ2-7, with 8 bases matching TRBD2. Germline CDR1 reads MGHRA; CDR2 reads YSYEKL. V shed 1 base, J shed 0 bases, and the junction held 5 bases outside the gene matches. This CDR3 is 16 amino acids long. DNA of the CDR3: TGCGCCAGCAGCCAAGGTATGCGGGGGGACTCCTACGAGCAGTACTTC. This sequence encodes CASSQGMRGDSYEQYF.

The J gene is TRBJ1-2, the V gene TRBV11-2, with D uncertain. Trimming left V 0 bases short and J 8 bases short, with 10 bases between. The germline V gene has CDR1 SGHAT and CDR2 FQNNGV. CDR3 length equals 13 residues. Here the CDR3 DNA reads TGTGCCAGCAGCTTAGATGCGGCGGGGGGCTACACCTTC. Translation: CASSLDAAGGYTF.

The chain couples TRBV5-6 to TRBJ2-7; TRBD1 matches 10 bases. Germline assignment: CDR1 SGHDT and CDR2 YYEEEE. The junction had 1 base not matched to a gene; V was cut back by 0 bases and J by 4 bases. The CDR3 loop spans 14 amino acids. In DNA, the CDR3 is TGTGCCAGCAGCTTGGGACAGGGGGCTTACGAGCAGTACTTC. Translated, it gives CASSLGQGAYEQYF.

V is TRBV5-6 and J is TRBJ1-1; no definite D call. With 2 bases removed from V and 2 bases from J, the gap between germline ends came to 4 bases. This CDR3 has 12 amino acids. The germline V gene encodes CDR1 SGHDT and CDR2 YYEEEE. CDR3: CASSFQNTEAFF. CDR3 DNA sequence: TGTGCCAGCAGCTTTCAAAACACTGAAGCTTTCTTT.

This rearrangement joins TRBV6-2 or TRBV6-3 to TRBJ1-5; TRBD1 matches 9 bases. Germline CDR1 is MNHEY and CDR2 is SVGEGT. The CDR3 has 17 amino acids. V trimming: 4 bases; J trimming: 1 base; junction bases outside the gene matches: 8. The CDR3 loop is CASSWTPGQGSNQPQHF. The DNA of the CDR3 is TGTGCCAGCAGTTGGACACCGGGACAGGGAAGCAATCAGCCCCAGCATTTT.

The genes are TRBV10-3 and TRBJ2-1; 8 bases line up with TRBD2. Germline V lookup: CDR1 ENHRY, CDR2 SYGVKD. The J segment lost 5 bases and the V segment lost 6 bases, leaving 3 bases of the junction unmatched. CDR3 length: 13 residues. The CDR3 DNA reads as TGTGCCATCAGGAAGGGACTAGACAATGAGCAGTTCTTC. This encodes CAIRKGLDNEQFF.

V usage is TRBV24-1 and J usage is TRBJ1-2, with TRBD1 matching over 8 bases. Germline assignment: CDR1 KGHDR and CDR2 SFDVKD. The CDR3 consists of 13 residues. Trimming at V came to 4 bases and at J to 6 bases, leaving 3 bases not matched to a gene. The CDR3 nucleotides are TGTGCCACCAGTGACGAGACAGGGGATGGCTACACCTTC. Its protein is CATSDETGDGYTF.

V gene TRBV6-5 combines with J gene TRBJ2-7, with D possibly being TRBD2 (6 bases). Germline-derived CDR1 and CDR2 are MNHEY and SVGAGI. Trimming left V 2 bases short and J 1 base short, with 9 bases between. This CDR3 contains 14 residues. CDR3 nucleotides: TGTGCCAGCAGTTACGGCGGGGATTCCTACGAGCAGTACTTC. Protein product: CASSYGGDSYEQYF.

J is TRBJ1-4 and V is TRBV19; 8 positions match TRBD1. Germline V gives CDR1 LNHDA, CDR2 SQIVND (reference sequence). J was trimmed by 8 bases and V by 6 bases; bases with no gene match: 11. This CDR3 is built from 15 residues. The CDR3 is CASSPIGQGSEKLFF. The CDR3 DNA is TGTGCCAGTAGCCCGATAGGACAGGGTTCGGAAAAACTGTTTTTT. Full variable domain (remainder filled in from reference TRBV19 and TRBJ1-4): DGGITQSPKYLFRKEGQNVTLSCEQNLNHDAMYWYRQDPGQGLRLIYYSQIVNDFQKGDIAEGYSVSREKKESFPLTVTSAQKNPTAFYLCASSPIGQGSEKLFFGSGTQLSVL.

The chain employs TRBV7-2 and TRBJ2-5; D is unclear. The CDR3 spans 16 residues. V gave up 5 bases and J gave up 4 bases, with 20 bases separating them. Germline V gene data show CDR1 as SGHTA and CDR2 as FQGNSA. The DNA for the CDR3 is TGTGCCAGCAGCCCACCCCGACTGACGTCCCGAGAGACCCAGTACTTC. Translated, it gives CASSPPRLTSRETQYF.

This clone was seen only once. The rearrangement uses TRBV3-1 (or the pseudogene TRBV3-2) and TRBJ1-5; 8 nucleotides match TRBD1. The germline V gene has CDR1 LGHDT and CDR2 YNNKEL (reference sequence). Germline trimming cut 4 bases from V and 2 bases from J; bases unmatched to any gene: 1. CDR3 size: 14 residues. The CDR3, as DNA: TGTGCCAGCAGCCCGACAGGGGGCAATCAGCCCCAGCATTTT. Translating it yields CASSPTGGNQPQHF.

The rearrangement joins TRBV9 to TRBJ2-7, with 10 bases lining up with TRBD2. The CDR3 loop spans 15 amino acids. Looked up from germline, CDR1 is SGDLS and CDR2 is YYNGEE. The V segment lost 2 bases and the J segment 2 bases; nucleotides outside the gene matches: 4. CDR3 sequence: CASSVQAGGPYEQYF. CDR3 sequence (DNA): TGTGCCAGCAGCGTCCAAGCGGGGGGGCCCTACGAGCAGTACTTC.

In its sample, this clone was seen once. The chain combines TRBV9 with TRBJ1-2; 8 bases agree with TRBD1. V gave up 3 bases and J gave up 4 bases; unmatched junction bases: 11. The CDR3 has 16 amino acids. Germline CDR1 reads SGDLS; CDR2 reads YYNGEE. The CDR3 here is CASSAPNRDRSYGYTF. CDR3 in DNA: TGTGCCAGCAGCGCGCCGAACCGGGACAGGTCCTATGGCTACACCTTC.

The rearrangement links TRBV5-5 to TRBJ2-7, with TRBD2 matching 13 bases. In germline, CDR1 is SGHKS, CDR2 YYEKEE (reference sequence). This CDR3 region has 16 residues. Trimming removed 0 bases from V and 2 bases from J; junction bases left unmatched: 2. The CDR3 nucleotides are TGTGCCAGCAGCTTGGGAGGACTAGCGGGGGCCTACGAGCAGTACTTC. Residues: CASSLGGLAGAYEQYF.

The CDR3 loop reads CASNRQGARDSPLHF. CDR3 DNA sequence: TGTGCCAGCAACCGACAGGGGGCGAGGGATTCACCCCTCCACTTT. The chain carries TRBV6-5 and TRBJ1-6, with TRBD1 matching 10 bases. Germline CDR1 and CDR2: MNHEY and SVGAGI. The CDR3 is 15 residues long. Trimming took 7 bases from V and 8 from J; bases not matched to a gene: 8.

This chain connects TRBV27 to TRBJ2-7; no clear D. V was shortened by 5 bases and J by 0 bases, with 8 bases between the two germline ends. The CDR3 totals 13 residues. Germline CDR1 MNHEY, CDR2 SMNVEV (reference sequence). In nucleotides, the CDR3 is TGTGCCAGCAGTGTCGGGTCCTCCTACGAGCAGTACTTC. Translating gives CASSVGSSYEQYF.

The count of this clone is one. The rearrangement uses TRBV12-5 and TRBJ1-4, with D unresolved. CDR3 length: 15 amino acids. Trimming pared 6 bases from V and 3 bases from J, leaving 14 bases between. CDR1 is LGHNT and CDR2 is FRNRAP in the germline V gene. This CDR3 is CASGHGDTANEKLFF. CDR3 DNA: TGTGCTAGTGGGCACGGGGATACGGCTAATGAAAAACTGTTTTTT.